A single TCR beta chain is shown here with its context. The target antigen is unknown. The sample originates from a study of shared clonotypes between healthy human individuals. The CDR3 has 14 residues. In germline, CDR1 is SQVTM, CDR2 ANQGSEA. V dropped 6 bases and J dropped 1; count of bases not matched to a gene: 6. The protocol was immunoSEQ multiplex PCR, while the TCRdb copy is restricted to in-frame clones and leaves out a portion. The sample consists of about 2.4 million clones, 80% to 95% of them appearing once. Both subsets, CD45RA+ naive and CD45RA-negative memory, were split from the CD4+ cells. Points from the study as a whole: It was expected that sequencing depth would affect clonotype sharing among donors. In contrast to clonotypes shared by all four donors, non-shared clonotypes had lower generation probabilities. Larger richness was generally estimated for naive than memory subsets.

The V call is TRBV29-1, the J call TRBJ1-1; TRBD1 agrees at 9 bases. The origin of this receptor is a young man in good health. Some clones in this sample may be carry-over from other donors' samples. Sequencing input: naive CD4+ T cells from PBMCs. The sample's subset: CD45RA+ positively selected. The chain's CDR3 is CSVEDRGGNTEAFF. The CDR3 nucleotides are TGCAGCGTAGAGGACAGGGGTGGGAACACTGAAGCTTTCTTT.